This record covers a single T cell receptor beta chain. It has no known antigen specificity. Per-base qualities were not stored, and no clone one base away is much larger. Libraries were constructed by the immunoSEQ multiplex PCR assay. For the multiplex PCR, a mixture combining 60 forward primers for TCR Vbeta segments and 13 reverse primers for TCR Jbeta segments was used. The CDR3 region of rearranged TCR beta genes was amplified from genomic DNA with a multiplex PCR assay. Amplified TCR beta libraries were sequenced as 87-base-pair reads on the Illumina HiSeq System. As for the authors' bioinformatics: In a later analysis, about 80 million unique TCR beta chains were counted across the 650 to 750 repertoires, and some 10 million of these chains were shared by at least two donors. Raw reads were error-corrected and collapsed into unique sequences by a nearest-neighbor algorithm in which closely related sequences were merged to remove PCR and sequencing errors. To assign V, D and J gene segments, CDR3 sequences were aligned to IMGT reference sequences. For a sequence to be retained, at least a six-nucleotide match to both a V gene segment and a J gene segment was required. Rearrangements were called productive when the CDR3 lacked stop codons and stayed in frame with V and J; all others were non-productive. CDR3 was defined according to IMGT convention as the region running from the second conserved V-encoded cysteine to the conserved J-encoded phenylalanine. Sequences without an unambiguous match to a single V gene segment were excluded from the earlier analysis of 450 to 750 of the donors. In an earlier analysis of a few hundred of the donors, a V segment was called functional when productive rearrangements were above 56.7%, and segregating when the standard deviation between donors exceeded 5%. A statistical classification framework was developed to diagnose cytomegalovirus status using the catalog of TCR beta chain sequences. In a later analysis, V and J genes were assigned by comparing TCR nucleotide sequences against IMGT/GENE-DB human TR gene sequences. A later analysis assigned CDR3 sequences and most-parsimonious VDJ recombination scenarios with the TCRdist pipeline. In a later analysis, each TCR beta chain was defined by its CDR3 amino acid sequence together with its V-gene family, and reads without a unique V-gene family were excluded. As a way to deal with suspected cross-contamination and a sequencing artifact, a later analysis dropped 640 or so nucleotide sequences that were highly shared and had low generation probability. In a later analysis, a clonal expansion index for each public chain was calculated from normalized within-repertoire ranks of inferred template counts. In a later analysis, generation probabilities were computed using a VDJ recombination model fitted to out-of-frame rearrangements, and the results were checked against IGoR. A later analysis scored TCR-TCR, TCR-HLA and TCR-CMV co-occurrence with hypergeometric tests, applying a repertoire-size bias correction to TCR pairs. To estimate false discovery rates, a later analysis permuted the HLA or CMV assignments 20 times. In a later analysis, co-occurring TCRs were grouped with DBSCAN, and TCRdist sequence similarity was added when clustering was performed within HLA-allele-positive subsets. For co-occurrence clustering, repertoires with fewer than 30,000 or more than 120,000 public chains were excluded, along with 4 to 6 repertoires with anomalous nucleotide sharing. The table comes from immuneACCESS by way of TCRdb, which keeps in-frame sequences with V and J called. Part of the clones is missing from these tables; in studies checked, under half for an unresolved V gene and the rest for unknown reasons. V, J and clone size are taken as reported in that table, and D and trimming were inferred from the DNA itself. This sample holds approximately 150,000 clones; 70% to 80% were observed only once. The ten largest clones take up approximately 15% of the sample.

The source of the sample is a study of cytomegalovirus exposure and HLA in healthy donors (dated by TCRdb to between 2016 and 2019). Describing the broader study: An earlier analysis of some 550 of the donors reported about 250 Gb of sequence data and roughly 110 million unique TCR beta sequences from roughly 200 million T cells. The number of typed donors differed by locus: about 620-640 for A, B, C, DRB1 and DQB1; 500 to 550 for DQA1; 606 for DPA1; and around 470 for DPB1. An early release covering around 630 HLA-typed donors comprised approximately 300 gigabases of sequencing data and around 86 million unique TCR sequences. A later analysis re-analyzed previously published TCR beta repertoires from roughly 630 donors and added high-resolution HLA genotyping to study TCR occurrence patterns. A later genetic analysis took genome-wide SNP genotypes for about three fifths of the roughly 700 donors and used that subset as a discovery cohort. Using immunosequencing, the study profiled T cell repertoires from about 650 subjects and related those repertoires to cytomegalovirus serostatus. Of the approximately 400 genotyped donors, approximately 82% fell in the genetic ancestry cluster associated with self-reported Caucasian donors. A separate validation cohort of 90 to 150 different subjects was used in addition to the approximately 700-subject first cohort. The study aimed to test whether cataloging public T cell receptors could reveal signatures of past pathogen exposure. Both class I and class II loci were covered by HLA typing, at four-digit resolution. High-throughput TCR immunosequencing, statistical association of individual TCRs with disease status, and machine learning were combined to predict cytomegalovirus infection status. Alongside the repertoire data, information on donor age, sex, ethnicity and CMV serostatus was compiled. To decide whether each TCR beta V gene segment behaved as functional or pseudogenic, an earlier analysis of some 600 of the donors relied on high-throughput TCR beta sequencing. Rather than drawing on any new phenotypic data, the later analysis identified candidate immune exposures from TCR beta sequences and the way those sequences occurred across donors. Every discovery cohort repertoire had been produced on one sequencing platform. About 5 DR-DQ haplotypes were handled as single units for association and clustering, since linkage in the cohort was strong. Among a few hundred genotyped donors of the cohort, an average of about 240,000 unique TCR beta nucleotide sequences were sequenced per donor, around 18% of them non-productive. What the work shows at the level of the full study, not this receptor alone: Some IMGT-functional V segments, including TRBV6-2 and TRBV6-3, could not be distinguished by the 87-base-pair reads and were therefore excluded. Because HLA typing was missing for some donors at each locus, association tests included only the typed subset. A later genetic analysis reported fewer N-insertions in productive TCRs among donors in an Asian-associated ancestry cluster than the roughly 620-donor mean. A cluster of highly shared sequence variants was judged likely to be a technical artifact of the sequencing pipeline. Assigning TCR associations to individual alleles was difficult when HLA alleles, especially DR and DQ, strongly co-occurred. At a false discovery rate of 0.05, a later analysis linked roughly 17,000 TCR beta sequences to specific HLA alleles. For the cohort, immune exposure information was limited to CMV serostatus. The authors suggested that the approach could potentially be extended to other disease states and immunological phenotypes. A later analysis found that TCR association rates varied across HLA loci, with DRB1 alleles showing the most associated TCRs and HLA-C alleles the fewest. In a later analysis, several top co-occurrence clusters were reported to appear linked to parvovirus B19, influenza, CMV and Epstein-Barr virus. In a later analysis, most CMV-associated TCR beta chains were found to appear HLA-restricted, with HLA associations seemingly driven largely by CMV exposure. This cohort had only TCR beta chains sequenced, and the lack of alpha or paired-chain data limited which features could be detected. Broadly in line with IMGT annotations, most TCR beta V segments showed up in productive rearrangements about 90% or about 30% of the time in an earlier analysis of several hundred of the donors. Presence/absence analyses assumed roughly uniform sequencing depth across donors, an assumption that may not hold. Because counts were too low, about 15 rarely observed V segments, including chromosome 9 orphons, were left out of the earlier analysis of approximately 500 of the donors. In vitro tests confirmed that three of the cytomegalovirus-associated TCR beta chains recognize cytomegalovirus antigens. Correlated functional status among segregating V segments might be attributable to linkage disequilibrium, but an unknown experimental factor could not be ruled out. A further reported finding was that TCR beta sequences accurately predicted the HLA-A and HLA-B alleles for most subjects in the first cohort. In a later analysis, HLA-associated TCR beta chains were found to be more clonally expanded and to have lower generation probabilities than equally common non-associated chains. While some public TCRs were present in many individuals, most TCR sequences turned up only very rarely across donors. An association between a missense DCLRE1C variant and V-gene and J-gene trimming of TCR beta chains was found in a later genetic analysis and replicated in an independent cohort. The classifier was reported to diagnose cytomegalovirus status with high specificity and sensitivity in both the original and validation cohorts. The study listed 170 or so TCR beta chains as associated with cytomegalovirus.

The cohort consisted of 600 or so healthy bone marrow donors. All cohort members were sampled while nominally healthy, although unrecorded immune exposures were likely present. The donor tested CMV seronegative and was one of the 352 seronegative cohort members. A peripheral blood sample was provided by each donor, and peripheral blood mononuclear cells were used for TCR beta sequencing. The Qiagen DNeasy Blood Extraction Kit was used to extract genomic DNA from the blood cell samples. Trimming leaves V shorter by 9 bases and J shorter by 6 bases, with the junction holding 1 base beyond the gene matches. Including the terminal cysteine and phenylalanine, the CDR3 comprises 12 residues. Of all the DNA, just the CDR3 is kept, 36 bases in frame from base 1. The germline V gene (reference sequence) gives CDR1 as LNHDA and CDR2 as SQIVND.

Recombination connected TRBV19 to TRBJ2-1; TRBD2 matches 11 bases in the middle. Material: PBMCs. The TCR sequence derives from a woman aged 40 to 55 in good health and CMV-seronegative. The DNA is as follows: TGTGCCAGCCTAGCGGGAGGCAATGAGCAGTTCTTC. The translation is CASLAGGNEQFF.